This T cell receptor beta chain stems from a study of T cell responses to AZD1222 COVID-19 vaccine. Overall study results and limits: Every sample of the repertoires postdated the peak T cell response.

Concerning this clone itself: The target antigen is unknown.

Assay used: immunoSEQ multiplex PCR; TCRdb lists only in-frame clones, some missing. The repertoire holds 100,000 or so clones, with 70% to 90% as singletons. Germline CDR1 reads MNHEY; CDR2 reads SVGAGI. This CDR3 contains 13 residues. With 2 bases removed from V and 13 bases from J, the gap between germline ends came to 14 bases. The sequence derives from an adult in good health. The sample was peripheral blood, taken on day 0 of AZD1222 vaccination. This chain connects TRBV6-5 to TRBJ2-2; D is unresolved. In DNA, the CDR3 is TGTGCCAGCAGTTACAGCGCACTATTCGGGCTGTTTTTT. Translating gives CASSYSALFGLFF.